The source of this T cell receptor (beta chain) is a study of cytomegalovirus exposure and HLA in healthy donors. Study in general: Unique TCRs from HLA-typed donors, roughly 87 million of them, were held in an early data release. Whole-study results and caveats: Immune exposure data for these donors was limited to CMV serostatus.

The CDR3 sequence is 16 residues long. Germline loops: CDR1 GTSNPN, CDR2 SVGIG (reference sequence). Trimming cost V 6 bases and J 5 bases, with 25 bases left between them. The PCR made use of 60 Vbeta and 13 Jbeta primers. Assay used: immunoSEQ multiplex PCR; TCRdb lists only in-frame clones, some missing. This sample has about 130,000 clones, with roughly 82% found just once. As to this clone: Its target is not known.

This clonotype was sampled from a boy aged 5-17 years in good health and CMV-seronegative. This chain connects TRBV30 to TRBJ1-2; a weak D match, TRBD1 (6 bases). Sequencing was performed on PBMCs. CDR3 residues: CACHPRHNWTVYGYTF. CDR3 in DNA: TGTGCCTGTCACCCTCGCCACAATTGGACAGTTTATGGCTACACCTTC.